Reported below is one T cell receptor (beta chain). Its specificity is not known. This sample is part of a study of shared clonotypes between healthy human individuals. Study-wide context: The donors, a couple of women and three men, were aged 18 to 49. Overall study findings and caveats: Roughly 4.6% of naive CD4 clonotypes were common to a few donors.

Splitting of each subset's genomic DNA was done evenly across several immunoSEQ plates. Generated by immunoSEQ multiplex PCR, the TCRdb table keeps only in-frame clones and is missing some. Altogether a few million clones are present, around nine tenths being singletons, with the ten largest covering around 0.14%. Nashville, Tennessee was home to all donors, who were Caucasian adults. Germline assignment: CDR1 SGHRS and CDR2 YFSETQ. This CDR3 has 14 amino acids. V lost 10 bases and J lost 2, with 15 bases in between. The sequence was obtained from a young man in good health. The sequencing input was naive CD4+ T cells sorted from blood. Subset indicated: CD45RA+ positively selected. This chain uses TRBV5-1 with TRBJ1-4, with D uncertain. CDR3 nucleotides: TGCGCCTCCCGGGTGCAGACTACTAATGAAAAACTGTTTTTT. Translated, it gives CASRVQTTNEKLFF.